The 20 T cell receptor beta chains listed next were all sequenced from one sample in a study of T cell repertoires in cytomegalovirus infection. TCRdb re-derived calls from the reads in MiXCR, one entry per CDR3 protein. This table has some 200,000 distinct CDR3 sequences, 9.5% appearing once. Sequenced sample: PBMCs. These receptor sequences come from a human donor in good health (CMV status not recorded). Some clones in this sample may be carry-over from other donors' samples.

This clonotype turned up a few times. The chain is built from TRBV12-3 or TRBV12-4 and TRBJ2-1; 9 nucleotides agree with TRBD2. V was pared by 3 bases and J by 9 bases, with 18 bases of the junction left unmatched. The CDR3 covers 18 residues. The CDR3 is CASSFARSGGGAAIEQFF. DNA of the CDR3: TGTGCCAGCAGTTTTGCTAGGTCAGGCGGGGGGGCCGCCATTGAGCAGTTCTTC.

The V and J genes are TRBV29-1 and TRBJ2-1; the D gene is possibly TRBD1 (6 bases). Trimming removed 6 bases at V and 0 bases at J, with 15 bases between. The CDR3 totals 15 residues. CDR1 and CDR2 from the germline V gene are SQVTM and ANQGSEA. CDR3 sequence (DNA): TGCAGCGTCCAGGGGACGGGGAGCTCCTACAATGAGCAGTTCTTC. Translated: CSVQGTGSSYNEQFF.

This clonotype was seen ten or more times. DNA for the CDR3: TGTGCCAGCAGCTTAGAACAGGGGGGGCAGCCCCAGCATTTT. Residues: CASSLEQGGQPQHF. The chain uses TRBV7-6 and TRBJ1-5; 8 bases map to TRBD1. V lost 1 base, J lost 7 bases, and 3 bases stayed unmatched. CDR1 and CDR2 from the germline V gene are SGHVS and FNYEAQ. The CDR3 contains 14 residues.

This clonotype showed up many times. The chain joins TRBV7-2 to TRBJ1-2; possibly TRBD1 for D (6 bases). The CDR3 consists of 14 residues. V shed 1 base and J shed 8 bases, with 14 bases lying between them. CDR1 is SGHTA and CDR2 is FQGNSA in the germline V gene. The CDR3 nucleotides read TGTGCCAGCAGCTTAGAGTTAGGGACATACGGCTACACCTTC. Protein sequence: CASSLELGTYGYTF. The whole variable domain, filled in from reference TRBV7-2 and TRBJ1-2, reads GAGVSQSPSNKVTEKGKDVELRCDPISGHTALYWYRQSLGQGLEFLIYFQGNSAPDKSGLPSDRFSAERTGGSVSTLTIQRTQQEDSAVYLCASSLELGTYGYTFGSGTRLTVV.

This clonotype has more than one count but fewer than ten. The CDR3 protein is CASSGLSKDIHYEQYF. The CDR3 region has the DNA TGTGCCAGCAGTGGGCTTTCGAAGGACATACACTACGAGCAGTACTTC. The gene calls are TRBV7-9 and TRBJ2-7; D may be TRBD1 (5 bases). The length of the CDR3 is 16 residues. The germline gives CDR1 SEHNR, CDR2 FQNEAQ (reference sequence). The germline V and J ends were trimmed by 6 bases and 3 bases, with 21 bases remaining between them. Together with reference TRBV7-9 and TRBJ2-7, the CDR3 gives the full variable domain: DTGVSQNPRHKITKRGQNVTFRCDPISEHNRLYWYRQTLGQGPEFLTYFQNEAQLEKSRLLSDRFSAERPKGSFSTLEIQRTEQGDSAMYLCASSGLSKDIHYEQYFGPGTRLTVT.

V gene TRBV11-3 combines with J gene TRBJ1-1; D not resolved. Germline loops: CDR1 SGHNT, CDR2 YENEEA. V was cut by 3 bases and J by 0 bases, with 5 bases left in between. This CDR3 region has 13 residues. CDR3 in amino acids: CASSFAMNTEAFF. The CDR3 nucleotides are TGTGCCAGCAGCTTTGCCATGAACACTGAAGCTTTCTTT. The variable domain in full, completed from reference TRBV11-3 and TRBJ1-1, reads EAGVVQSPRYKIIEKKQPVAFWCNPISGHNTLYWYLQNLGQGPELLIRYENEEAVDDSQLPKDRFSAERLKGVDSTLKIQPAELGDSAVYLCASSFAMNTEAFFGQGTRLTVV.

This clonotype was picked up many times. The chain has TRBV5-6 and TRBJ2-5, with 9 bases fitting TRBD1. The V gene's germline CDR1 is SGHDT and CDR2 YYEEEE. Trimming cost V 5 bases and J 2 bases; bases outside gene matches: 13. CDR3 length equals 17 residues. The CDR3 is CASRGPRDRADQETQYF. In nucleotides, the CDR3 is TGTGCCAGCAGAGGCCCCCGGGACAGGGCCGATCAAGAGACCCAGTACTTC.

This clonotype was recorded many times. The chain combines TRBV28 with TRBJ1-5; maybe TRBD1 (6 bases). Germline-derived CDR1 and CDR2 are MDHEN and SYDVKM. This CDR3 region has 15 residues. V was trimmed by 3 bases and J by 1 base, leaving 10 bases between them. The DNA for the CDR3 is TGTGCCAGCAGTTTCCCCGGGACAAGCAATCAGCCCCAGCATTTT. It encodes CASSFPGTSNQPQHF. The whole variable domain, filled in from reference TRBV28 and TRBJ1-5, reads DVKVTQSSRYLVKRTGEKVFLECVQDMDHENMFWYRQDPGLGLRLIYFSYDVKMKEKGDIPEGYSVSREKKERFSLILESASTNQTSMYLCASSFPGTSNQPQHFGDGTRLSIL.

In this sample, this clonotype turned up a few times. The chain joins TRBV20-1 to TRBJ2-7; 9 nucleotides line up with TRBD1. CDR3 length: 18 amino acids. The V and J ends lost 1 base and 0 bases, in that order; junction bases with no gene match: 13. Germline loops: CDR1 DFQATT, CDR2 SNEGSKA (reference sequence). CDR3 sequence (DNA): TGCAGTGCTAGAGGGAGGACAGGGGTCCCAAATAGCTCCTACGAGCAGTACTTC. It encodes CSARGRTGVPNSSYEQYF.

This clonotype was detected many times. The rearrangement links TRBV7-2 to TRBJ1-2; D gene unclear. This CDR3 has 14 amino acids. Trimming left V 7 bases short and J 0 bases short, with 12 bases between. Germline CDR1 and CDR2: SGHTA and FQGNSA. In nucleotides, the CDR3 is TGTGCCAGCAAGAGTTGGCAGTCTAACTATGGCTACACCTTC. The encoded protein is CASKSWQSNYGYTF.

Only a few counts were recorded for this clonotype. The chain couples TRBV29-1 to TRBJ2-5; TRBD2 agrees at 14 bases. The CDR3 loop spans 17 amino acids. J lost 3 bases, V lost 6 bases, and 12 bases had no gene match. Germline V gene data show CDR1 as SQVTM and CDR2 as ANQGSEA. The CDR3 nucleotides read TGCAGCGTGCTACCTTATTTGGGACTAGCGGGAGAAGAGACCCAGTACTTC. It translates to CSVLPYLGLAGEETQYF.

There are many counts of this clonotype. The chain combines TRBV6-1 with TRBJ2-3; tentative D call: TRBD2 (5 bases). V was pared by 0 bases and J by 2 bases, with 12 bases between. Germline V lookup: CDR1 MNHNS, CDR2 SASEGT. The CDR3 contains 16 residues. The CDR3 DNA reads TGTGCCAGCAGTGAAGCTCGTGGACTCACCACAGATACGCAGTATTTT. This encodes CASSEARGLTTDTQYF.

This clonotype was found many times. The chain is built from TRBV12-3 or TRBV12-4 and TRBJ1-1; possible D gene TRBD1, 6 bases. The CDR3 runs to 13 residues. Trimming shortened V by 3 bases and J by 7 bases, and 12 bases separated the two germline ends. CDR3 residues: CASSFSIRGEAFF. The CDR3 DNA follows: TGTGCCAGCAGTTTCAGCATCAGGGGTGAAGCTTTCTTT.

The J gene is TRBJ2-2, the V gene TRBV29-1; 7 nucleotides agree with TRBD2. The CDR3 contains 14 residues. CDR1 is SQVTM, CDR2 ANQGSEA, per germline. The trim removed 7 bases at V and 2 bases at J, leaving 7 bases unmatched. CDR3 in amino acids: CSGGGDRNTGELFF. The CDR3 DNA follows: TGCAGCGGTGGGGGGGATCGCAACACCGGGGAGCTGTTTTTT.

This clonotype came up a few times. V and J are TRBV2 and TRBJ2-7; 7 bases line up with TRBD1. CDR1 SNHLY and CDR2 FYNNEI come from the germline V gene. The CDR3 has 12 amino acids. Trimming cost V 6 bases and J 5 bases; bases outside gene matches: 4. The CDR3 DNA reads TGTGCCAGCAGAGGACAGGTCCACGAGCAGTACTTC. This sequence encodes CASRGQVHEQYF. The whole variable domain, remainder taken from reference TRBV2 and TRBJ2-7, is EPEVTQTPSHQVTQMGQEVILRCVPISNHLYFYWYRQILGQKVEFLVSFYNNEISEKSEIFDDQFSVERPDGSNFTLKIRSTKLEDSAMYFCASRGQVHEQYFGPGTRLTVT.

The CDR3 spells CASSVGASSGHEQFF. CDR3 bases: TGTGCCAGCAGCGTAGGGGCCTCCTCCGGCCATGAGCAGTTCTTC. V gene TRBV9 combines with J gene TRBJ2-1; no clear D. Trimming removed 0 bases at V and 8 bases at J, with 15 bases between. There are 15 residues in the CDR3. Germline CDR1 reads SGDLS; CDR2 reads YYNGEE.

The rearrangement uses TRBV30 and TRBJ1-5, with D hard to call. Trimming took off 6 bases at V and 1 base at J, with 13 bases between the two ends. CDR1 and CDR2 from the germline V gene are GTSNPN and SVGIG (reference sequence). The CDR3 is made up of 14 amino acids. The CDR3 DNA follows: TGTGCCTGCGCGCGGGCTGGAAGCAATCAGCCCCAGCATTTT. The encoded protein is CACARAGSNQPQHF.

This clonotype was found many times. The gene calls are TRBV7-2 and TRBJ2-6; 8 bases fit TRBD2. The J segment lost 0 bases and the V segment lost 1 base, leaving 5 bases of the junction unmatched. The CDR3 totals 18 residues. In germline, CDR1 is SGHTA, CDR2 FQGNSA. The CDR3 loop reads CASSLDGTRYSGANVLTF. In nucleotides, the CDR3 is TGTGCCAGCAGCTTAGATGGGACTAGATACTCTGGGGCCAACGTCCTGACTTTC.

This clonotype showed up many times. The chain couples TRBV7-3 to TRBJ2-5; D is uncertain. The CDR3 contains 13 residues. The V and J ends lost 0 bases and 5 bases respectively, with 7 bases between them. Per germline, CDR1 SGHTA and CDR2 FQGTGA. CDR3 nucleotide sequence: TGTGCCAGCAGCTTAACCAGGATGGAGACCCAGTACTTC. The encoded protein is CASSLTRMETQYF.

The chain employs TRBV28 and TRBJ2-7, with 9 bases identical to TRBD2. The V gene's germline CDR1 is MDHEN and CDR2 SYDVKM. The CDR3 sequence is 14 residues long. Trimming took 8 bases from V and 4 from J; bases not matched to a gene: 9. CDR3 protein: CASQGGGRAYEQYF. The CDR3 DNA follows: TGTGCCAGCCAAGGGGGCGGGAGGGCTTACGAGCAGTACTTC.